A single sample gave rise to the 15 T cell receptor beta chains below, sequenced in a study of blood T cell repertoires in COVID-19. Repertoires were generated with immunoSEQ multiplex PCR, while TCRdb's copy carries only in-frame clones and drops some. This repertoire shows tens of thousands of clones, about 75% found once; its top ten account for roughly 47%. The specimen sequenced was peripheral blood. The receptors were sampled from a woman aged 80 or older with acute or convalescent COVID-19.

The chain joins TRBV7-6 to TRBJ2-3, with D tentatively TRBD2 (5 bases). Per the germline V gene, CDR1 is SGHVS and CDR2 is FNYEAQ. This CDR3 comprises 18 residues. Trimming took 6 bases from V and 4 from J, leaving 26 bases between them. The chain's CDR3 is CASRPEPGIATWADTQYF. In DNA, the CDR3 is TGTGCCAGCAGACCAGAGCCGGGGATAGCGACCTGGGCAGATACGCAGTATTTT.

This clone was detected only once. The chain has TRBV24-1 and TRBJ2-1; 8 nucleotides line up with TRBD2. CDR1 and CDR2 (germline): KGHDR, SFDVKD. The CDR3 is 15 amino acids. V lost 3 bases to trimming and J lost 5 bases; unmatched junction nucleotides: 5. The CDR3 sequence is CATSDPTLADNEQFF. CDR3 nucleotides: TGTGCCACCAGTGATCCCACACTAGCGGACAATGAGCAGTTCTTC.

The chain links TRBV29-1 to TRBJ2-7; D may be TRBD2 (6 bases). Trimming pared 2 bases from V and 4 bases from J, leaving 15 bases between. CDR3 size: 14 residues. Looked up from germline, CDR1 is SQVTM and CDR2 is ANQGSEA. The CDR3 coding sequence is TGCAGCGTTGAACTCCGGGACGGGGGTTACGAGCAGTACTTC. Amino acid sequence: CSVELRDGGYEQYF.

The chain joins TRBV11-2 to TRBJ2-1; possible D gene TRBD1, 5 bases. Germline V gene data show CDR1 as SGHAT and CDR2 as FQNNGV. The CDR3 extends over 13 amino acids. The ends were cut back, 2 bases at V and 10 bases at J, with 12 bases in the middle. The chain's CDR3 is CASSLQYRTEQFF. The CDR3 DNA is TGTGCCAGCAGCTTACAGTACCGGACAGAGCAGTTCTTC.

The rearrangement joins TRBV18 to TRBJ1-5; TRBD1 matches at 10 bases. With 1 base clipped from V and 2 bases from J, the junction kept 8 bases outside the gene matches. There are 18 residues in the CDR3. Germline V gives CDR1 KGHSH, CDR2 LQKENI. The CDR3 nucleotides are TGTGCCAGCTCACCACTCCCCAGACAGGGGGCCGGCAATCAGCCCCAGCATTTT. Protein sequence: CASSPLPRQGAGNQPQHF.

The V and J genes are TRBV11-2 and TRBJ1-1; no reliable D call. The ends were cut back, 1 base at V and 4 bases at J, with 10 bases in the middle. Per the germline V gene, CDR1 is SGHAT and CDR2 is FQNNGV. CDR3 length equals 14 residues. The CDR3 protein is CASSLVGVGTEAFF. CDR3 bases: TGTGCCAGCAGCTTAGTCGGGGTGGGCACTGAAGCTTTCTTT.

V and J are TRBV4-1 and TRBJ1-5, with D unclear. The CDR3 spans 18 residues. CDR1 is MGHRA and CDR2 is YSYEKL in the germline V gene. The V end was cut by 0 bases, the J end by 0 bases, with 15 bases between. As DNA, the CDR3 is TGCGCCAGCAGCCAAGAAGCGGGTGTCAGTAATAGCAATCAGCCCCAGCATTTT. Its protein is CASSQEAGVSNSNQPQHF.

The chain employs TRBV2 and TRBJ2-5; 8 bases align to TRBD2. CDR3 length: 14 residues. V shed 6 bases, J shed 5 bases, and the junction held 8 bases outside the gene matches. CDR1 SNHLY and CDR2 FYNNEI come from the germline V gene. The CDR3 sequence: CASSAQAGVETQYF. CDR3 nucleotides: TGTGCCAGCAGCGCGCAAGCGGGAGTGGAGACCCAGTACTTC.

This clone was counted a single time. The rearrangement uses TRBV4-3 and TRBJ2-3, with D maybe TRBD1 (6 bases). V lost 4 bases to trimming and J lost 2 bases, with 19 bases between them. CDR1 and CDR2 from the germline V gene are LGHNA and YSLEER. The CDR3 sequence is 17 residues long. The CDR3 DNA sequence: TGCGCCAGCAGCCGCATGGACAGTATCATTAACACAGATACGCAGTATTTT. It encodes CASSRMDSIINTDTQYF.

This chain links TRBV7-3 with TRBJ1-5; 7 bases agree with TRBD1. V was clipped by 8 bases and J by 3 bases; unmatched bases: 4. Germline V gene lookup returns CDR1 SGHTA and CDR2 FQGTGA. The CDR3 has 13 residues. Here the CDR3 DNA reads TGTGCCAGCGCAACAGGGGCCAATCAGCCCCAGCATTTT. This gives the protein CASATGANQPQHF.

Only one count was recorded for this clone. The chain combines TRBV10-3 with TRBJ2-7; TRBD1 matches at 10 bases. Losses at the gene ends were 4 bases for V and 1 base for J; bases not matched to a gene: 7. The CDR3 covers 16 residues. Germline lookup yields CDR1 ENHRY and CDR2 SYGVKD. The CDR3 sequence: CAISATGTGESYEQYF. The CDR3 DNA sequence: TGTGCCATCAGTGCAACCGGGACAGGGGAGTCCTACGAGCAGTACTTC.

This clone was counted once. The gene calls are TRBV28 and TRBJ1-5, with a possible D match to TRBD1 (5 bases). The CDR3 totals 14 residues. Trimming removed 5 bases at V and 6 bases at J, with 14 bases between. CDR1 and CDR2 (germline): MDHEN, SYDVKM. CDR3: CASSRGWGGQPQHF. The CDR3 coding sequence is TGTGCCAGCAGTCGTGGGTGGGGCGGTCAGCCCCAGCATTTT.

This clone appeared many times. The chain combines TRBV6-2 or TRBV6-3 with TRBJ1-1; TRBD1 matches 9 bases. The CDR3 is made up of 15 amino acids. Trimming took 2 bases from V and 7 from J; bases not matched to a gene: 8. The germline gives CDR1 MNHEY, CDR2 SVGEGT. The CDR3 coding sequence is TGTGCCAGCAGTTACCAGTTGGGACAGGGTAGTGAAGCTTTCTTT. Protein sequence: CASSYQLGQGSEAFF.

This rearrangement joins TRBV7-9 to TRBJ2-1; 10 bases are a match to TRBD2. This CDR3 comprises 14 residues. CDR1 is SEHNR, CDR2 FQNEAQ, per germline (reference sequence). V lost 6 bases and J lost 5; bases outside the gene matches: 4. The CDR3 nucleotides are TGTGCCAGCAGGGGACTAGCGAGCCACAATGAGCAGTTCTTC. Translating gives CASRGLASHNEQFF.

This clone turned up a few times. This chain links TRBV29-1 with TRBJ2-3; 7 positions match TRBD2. Germline V gene sequence: CDR1 SQVTM, CDR2 ANQGSEA. This CDR3 comprises 13 residues. J was trimmed by 0 bases and V by 6 bases; bases with no gene match: 3. CDR3 in DNA: TGCAGCGTATCTAGCGGTAGCACAGATACGCAGTATTTT. Protein product: CSVSSGSTDTQYF.